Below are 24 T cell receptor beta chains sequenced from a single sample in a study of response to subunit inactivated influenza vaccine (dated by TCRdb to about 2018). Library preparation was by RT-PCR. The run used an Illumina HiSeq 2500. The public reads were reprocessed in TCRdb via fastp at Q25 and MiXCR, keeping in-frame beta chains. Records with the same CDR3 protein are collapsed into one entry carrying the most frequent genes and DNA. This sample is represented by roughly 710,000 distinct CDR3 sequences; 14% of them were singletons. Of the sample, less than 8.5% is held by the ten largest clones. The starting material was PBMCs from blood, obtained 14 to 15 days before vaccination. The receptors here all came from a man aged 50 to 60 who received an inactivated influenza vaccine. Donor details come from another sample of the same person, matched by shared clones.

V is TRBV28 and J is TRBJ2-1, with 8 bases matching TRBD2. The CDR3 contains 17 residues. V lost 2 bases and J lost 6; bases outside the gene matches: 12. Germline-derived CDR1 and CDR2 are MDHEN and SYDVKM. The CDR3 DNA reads TGTGCCAGCAGTTTAGGGCGGAGCGGGAGAGCCAGCAATGAGCAGTTCTTC. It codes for CASSLGRSGRASNEQFF.

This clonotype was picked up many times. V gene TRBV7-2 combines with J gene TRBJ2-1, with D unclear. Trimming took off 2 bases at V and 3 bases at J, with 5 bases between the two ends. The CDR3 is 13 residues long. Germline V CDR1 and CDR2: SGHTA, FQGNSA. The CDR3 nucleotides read TGTGCCAGCAGCTTAACCCTCTACAATGAGCAGTTCTTC. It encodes CASSLTLYNEQFF.

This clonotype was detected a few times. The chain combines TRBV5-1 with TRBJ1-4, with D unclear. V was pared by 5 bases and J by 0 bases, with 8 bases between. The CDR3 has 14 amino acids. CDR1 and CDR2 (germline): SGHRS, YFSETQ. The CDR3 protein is CASSSDATNEKLFF. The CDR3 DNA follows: TGCGCCAGCAGTTCAGATGCAACTAATGAAAAACTGTTTTTT.

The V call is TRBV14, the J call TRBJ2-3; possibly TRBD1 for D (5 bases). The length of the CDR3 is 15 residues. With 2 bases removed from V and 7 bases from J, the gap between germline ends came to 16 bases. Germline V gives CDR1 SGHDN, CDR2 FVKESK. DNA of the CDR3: TGTGCCAGCAGCCAATGGTCTACGCAGGGATATACGCAGTATTTT. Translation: CASSQWSTQGYTQYF.

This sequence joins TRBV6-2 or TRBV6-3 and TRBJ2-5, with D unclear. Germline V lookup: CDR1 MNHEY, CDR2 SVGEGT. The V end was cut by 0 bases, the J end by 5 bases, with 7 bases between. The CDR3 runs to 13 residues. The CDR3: CASSYSAWETQYF. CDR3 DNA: TGTGCCAGCAGTTACTCCGCTTGGGAGACCCAGTACTTC.

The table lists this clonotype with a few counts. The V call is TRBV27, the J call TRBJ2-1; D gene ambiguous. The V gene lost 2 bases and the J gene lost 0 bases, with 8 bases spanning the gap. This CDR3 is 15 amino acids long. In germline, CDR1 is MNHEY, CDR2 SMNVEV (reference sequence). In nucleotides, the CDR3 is TGTGCCAGCAGTTTAGGATGGGGCTCCTACAATGAGCAGTTCTTC. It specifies CASSLGWGSYNEQFF.

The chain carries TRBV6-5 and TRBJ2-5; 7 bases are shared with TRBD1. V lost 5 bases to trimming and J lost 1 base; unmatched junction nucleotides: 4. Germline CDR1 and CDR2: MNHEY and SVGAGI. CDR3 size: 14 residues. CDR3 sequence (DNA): TGTGCCAGCAGTACCGACAGGGCCCAAGAGACCCAGTACTTC. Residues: CASSTDRAQETQYF.

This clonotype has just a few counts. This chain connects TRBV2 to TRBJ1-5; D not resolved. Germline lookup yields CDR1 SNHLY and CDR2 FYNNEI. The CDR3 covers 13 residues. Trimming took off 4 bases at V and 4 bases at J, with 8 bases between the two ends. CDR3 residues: CASSVSANQPQHF. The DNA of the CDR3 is TGTGCCAGCAGTGTTTCAGCTAATCAGCCCCAGCATTTT.

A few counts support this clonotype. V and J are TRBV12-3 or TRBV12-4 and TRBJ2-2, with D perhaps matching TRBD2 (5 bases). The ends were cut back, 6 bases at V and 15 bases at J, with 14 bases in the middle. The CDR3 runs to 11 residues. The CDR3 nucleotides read TGTGCCAGCAGGACCCCGGGATCGTTGTTTTTT. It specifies CASRTPGSLFF.

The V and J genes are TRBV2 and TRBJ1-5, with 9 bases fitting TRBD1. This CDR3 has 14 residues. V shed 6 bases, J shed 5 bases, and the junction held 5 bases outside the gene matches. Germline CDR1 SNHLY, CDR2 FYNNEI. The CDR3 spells CASSRTGADQPQHF. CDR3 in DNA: TGTGCCAGCAGCCGGACAGGGGCGGATCAGCCCCAGCATTTT.

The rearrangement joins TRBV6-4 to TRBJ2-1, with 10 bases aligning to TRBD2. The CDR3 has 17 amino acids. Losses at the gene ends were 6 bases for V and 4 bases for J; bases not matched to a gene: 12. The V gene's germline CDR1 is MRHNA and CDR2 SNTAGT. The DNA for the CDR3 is TGTGCCAGCAGCCCCTCAAGCGGGAGGGCCCTTTACAATGAGCAGTTCTTC. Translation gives CASSPSSGRALYNEQFF.

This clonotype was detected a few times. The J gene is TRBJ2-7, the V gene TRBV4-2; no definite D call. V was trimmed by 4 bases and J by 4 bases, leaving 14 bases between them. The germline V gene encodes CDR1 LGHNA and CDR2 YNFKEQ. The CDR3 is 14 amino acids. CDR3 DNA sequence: TGTGCCAGCAGCCCCCGGGCCGTAGATTACGAGCAGTACTTC. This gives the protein CASSPRAVDYEQYF.

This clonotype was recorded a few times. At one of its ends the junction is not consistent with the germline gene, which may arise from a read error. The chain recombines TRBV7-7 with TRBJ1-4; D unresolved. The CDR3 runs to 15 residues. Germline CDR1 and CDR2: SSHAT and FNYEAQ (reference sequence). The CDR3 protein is CASSQTPSTNEKLFF. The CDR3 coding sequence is TGTGCTAGCAGCCAGACACCGTCAACTAATGAAAAACTGTTTTTT.

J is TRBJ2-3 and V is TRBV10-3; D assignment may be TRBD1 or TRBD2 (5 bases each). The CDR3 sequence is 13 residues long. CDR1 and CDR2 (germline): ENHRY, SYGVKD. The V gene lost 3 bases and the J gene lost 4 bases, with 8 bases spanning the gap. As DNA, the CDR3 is TGTGCCATCAGTGACCGGGGCGCAGATACGCAGTATTTT. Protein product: CAISDRGADTQYF.

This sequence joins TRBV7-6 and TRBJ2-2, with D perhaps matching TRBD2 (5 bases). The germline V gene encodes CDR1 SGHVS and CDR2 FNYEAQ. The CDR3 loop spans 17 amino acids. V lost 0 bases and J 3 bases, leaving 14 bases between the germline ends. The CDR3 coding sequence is TGTGCCAGCAGCTTAGCTGATGGGTACGGGGACACCGGGGAGCTGTTTTTT. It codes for CASSLADGYGDTGELFF.

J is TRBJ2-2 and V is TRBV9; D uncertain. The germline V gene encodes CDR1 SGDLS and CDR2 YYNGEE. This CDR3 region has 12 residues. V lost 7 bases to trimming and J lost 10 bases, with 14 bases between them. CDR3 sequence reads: CASGRVAEELFF. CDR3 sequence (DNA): TGTGCCAGCGGCCGGGTCGCCGAGGAGCTGTTTTTT.

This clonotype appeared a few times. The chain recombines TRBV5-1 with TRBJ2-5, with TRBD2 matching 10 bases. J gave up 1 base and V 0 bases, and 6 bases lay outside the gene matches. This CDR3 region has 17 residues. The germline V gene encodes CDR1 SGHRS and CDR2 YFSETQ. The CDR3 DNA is TGCGCCAGCAGCTTGGATCTAGCGGGGGCCTCCCAAGAGACCCAGTACTTC. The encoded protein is CASSLDLAGASQETQYF.

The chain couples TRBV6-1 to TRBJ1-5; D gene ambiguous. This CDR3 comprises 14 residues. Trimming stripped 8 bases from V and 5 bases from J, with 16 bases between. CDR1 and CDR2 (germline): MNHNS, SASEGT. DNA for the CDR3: TGTGCCAGCTCTCGCGACTTTGGGTATCAGCCCCAGCATTTT. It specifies CASSRDFGYQPQHF.

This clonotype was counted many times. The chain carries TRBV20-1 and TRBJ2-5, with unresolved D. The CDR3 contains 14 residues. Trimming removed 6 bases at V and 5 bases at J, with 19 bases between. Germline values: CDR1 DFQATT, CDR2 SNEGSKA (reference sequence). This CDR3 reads CSAPPAVSGETQYF. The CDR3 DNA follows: TGCAGTGCCCCCCCGGCGGTGTCCGGGGAGACCCAGTACTTC.

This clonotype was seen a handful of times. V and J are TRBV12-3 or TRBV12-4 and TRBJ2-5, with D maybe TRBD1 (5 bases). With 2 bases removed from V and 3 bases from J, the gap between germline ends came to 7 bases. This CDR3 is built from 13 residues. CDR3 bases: TGTGCCAGCAGTTTAACGACAGAAGAGACCCAGTACTTC. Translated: CASSLTTEETQYF.

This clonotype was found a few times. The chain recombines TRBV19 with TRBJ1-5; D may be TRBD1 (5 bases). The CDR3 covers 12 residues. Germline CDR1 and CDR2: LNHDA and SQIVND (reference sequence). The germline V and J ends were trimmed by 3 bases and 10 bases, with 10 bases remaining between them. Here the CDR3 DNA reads TGTGCCAGTAGTATGGGACGTCAACCCCAGCATTTT. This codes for CASSMGRQPQHF.

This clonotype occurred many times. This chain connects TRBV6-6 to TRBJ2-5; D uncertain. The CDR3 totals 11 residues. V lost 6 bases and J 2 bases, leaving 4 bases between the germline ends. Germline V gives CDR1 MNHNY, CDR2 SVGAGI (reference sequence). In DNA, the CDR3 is TGTGCCAGCAGGTATCAAGAGACCCAGTACTTC. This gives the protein CASRYQETQYF.

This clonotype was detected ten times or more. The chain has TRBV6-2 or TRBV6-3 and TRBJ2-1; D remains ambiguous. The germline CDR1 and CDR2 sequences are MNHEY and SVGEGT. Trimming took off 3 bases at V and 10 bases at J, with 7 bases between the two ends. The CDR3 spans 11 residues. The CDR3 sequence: CASSYRWEQFF. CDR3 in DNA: TGTGCCAGCAGTTATAGGTGGGAGCAGTTCTTC.

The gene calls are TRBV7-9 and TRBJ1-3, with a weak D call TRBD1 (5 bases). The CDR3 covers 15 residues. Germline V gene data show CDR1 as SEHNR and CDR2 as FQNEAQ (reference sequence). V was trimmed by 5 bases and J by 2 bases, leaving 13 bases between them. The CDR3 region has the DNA TGTGCCAGCAGCCCTTTGCTGGGGGCTGGAAACACCATATATTTT. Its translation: CASSPLLGAGNTIYF.